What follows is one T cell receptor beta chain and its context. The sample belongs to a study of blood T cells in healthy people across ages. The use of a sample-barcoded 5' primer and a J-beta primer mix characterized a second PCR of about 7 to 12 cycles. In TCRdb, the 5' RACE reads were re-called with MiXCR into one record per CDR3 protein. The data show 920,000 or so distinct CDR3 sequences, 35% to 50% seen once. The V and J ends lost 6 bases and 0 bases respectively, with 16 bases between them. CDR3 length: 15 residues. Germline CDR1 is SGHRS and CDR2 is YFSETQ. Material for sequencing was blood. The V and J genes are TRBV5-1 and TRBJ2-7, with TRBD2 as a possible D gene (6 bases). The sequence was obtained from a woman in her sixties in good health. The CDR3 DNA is TGCGCCAGCAAACCGGGAGCAGACGCCTCCTACGAGCAGTACTTC. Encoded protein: CASKPGADASYEQYF.